The 9 T cell receptor beta chains listed next were all sequenced from one sample in a study of metastatic and nonmetastatic thyroid tumors. The entire patient cohort was treatment-naive prior to thyroid surgery. Through MiXCR, TCRdb re-clonotyped the PCR reads. The top ten clones hold about 3.9% of a sample with about 49,000 clones, approximately 20% of them seen once. Sequenced: blood. The receptors come from a female donor with papillary thyroid cancer or a benign thyroid nodule (not recorded which). Some clones in this sample may be carry-over from other donors' samples.

This clone was counted many times. Since a much larger clone is just one base distant, this may be a read error. The chain couples TRBV11-3 to TRBJ2-7, with 8 bases lining up with TRBD1. Germline assignment: CDR1 SGHNT and CDR2 YENEEA. The CDR3 is 15 residues long. The CDR3 DNA reads as TGTGCCAGCGGCTTAGCTGTGGGACAGGTCTACGAGCAGTACTTC. Translation gives CASGLAVGQVYEQYF.

Many counts were recorded for this clone. The chain is built from TRBV3-1 and TRBJ1-2, with 7 bases lining up with TRBD1. Germline CDR1 reads LGHDT; CDR2 reads YNNKEL (reference sequence). This CDR3 spans 13 amino acids. V lost 7 bases, J lost 4 bases, and 6 bases stayed unmatched. In DNA form, the CDR3 reads TGTGCCAGCAATTACAAGGGGGCCTATGGCTACACCTTC. This encodes CASNYKGAYGYTF.

Notes on this clone: The conserved final phenylalanine or tryptophan is absent from the CDR3, which likely points to a read error. It is unclear where the CDR3 begins or ends on the DNA, so no DNA is shown, and the CDR3 is as TCRdb lists it. The chain employs TRBV10-2 and TRBJ2-4. In germline, CDR1 is WSHSY, CDR2 SAAADI. The CDR3 extends over 14 residues, inclusive of both ends. Here the CDR3 reads CASSIRVAKNIHYY.

The chain links TRBV20-1 to TRBJ2-3, with 9 bases aligning to TRBD2. CDR3 length equals 13 residues. V lost 6 bases to trimming and J lost 7 bases; unmatched junction nucleotides: 8. From germline, CDR1 is DFQATT and CDR2 SNEGSKA (reference sequence). The CDR3 reads CSAARSGGNTQYF. The CDR3, as DNA: TGCAGTGCCGCGCGTAGCGGGGGCAATACGCAGTATTTT.

The chain combines TRBV6-2 or TRBV6-3 with TRBJ2-5; the D gene could be TRBD1 or TRBD2 (6 bases each). CDR1 is MNHEY and CDR2 is SVGEGT in the germline V gene. Trimming removed 0 bases from V and 5 bases from J, with 13 bases in between. This CDR3 has 15 amino acids. CDR3 loop: CASSYSSEGGETQYF. CDR3 in DNA: TGTGCCAGCAGTTACTCATCGGAGGGGGGCGAGACCCAGTACTTC.

The chain joins TRBV4-1 to TRBJ2-1, with TRBD2 identical over 11 bases. Germline trimming cut 1 base from V and 8 bases from J; bases unmatched to any gene: 10. CDR3 length equals 17 residues. In germline, CDR1 is MGHRA, CDR2 YSYEKL. Here the CDR3 DNA reads TGCGCCAGCAGCCAAGGGGTCTTAGCGGGAGGGCCGGATGAGCAGTTCTTC. Translating it yields CASSQGVLAGGPDEQFF.

This clone was recorded at least ten times. The gene calls are TRBV27 and TRBJ1-4, with D possibly TRBD1 on 5 matching bases. V shed 5 bases and J shed 5 bases, with 12 bases lying between them. Germline CDR1 MNHEY, CDR2 SMNVEV (reference sequence). The CDR3 contains 14 residues. The CDR3 bases are TGTGCCAGCAGTAAAGGGACGGCCAATGAAAAACTGTTTTTT. Translation: CASSKGTANEKLFF. The whole variable domain, remainder taken from reference TRBV27 and TRBJ1-4, is EAQVTQNPRYLITVTGKKLTVTCSQNMNHEYMSWYRQDPGLGLRQIYYSMNVEVTDKGDVPEGYKVSRKEKRNFPLILESPSPNQTSLYFCASSKGTANEKLFFGSGTQLSVL.

The sample holds a few counts of this clone. This chain uses TRBV9 with TRBJ2-1; tentatively, D is TRBD1 or TRBD2 (5 bases each). This CDR3 spans 15 amino acids. Trimming cost V 3 bases and J 7 bases, with 17 bases left between them. Germline CDR1 and CDR2: SGDLS and YYNGEE. The CDR3, as DNA: TGTGCCAGCAGCGGAACCGGGACCCCCATGAATGAGCAGTTCTTC. This codes for CASSGTGTPMNEQFF.

In its sample, this clone was seen many times. The chain carries TRBV28 and TRBJ2-5; no clear D gene. Trimming shortened V by 3 bases and J by 4 bases, and 9 bases separated the two germline ends. From germline, CDR1 is MDHEN and CDR2 SYDVKM. CDR3 length equals 13 residues. DNA of the CDR3: TGTGCCAGCAGTTTTGAGTTGCGAGAGACCCAGTACTTC. Residues: CASSFELRETQYF.